The present TCR beta chain was sequenced within a study of T cells after yellow fever vaccination. Study results and caveats: Contaminating bulk clonotypes could be abundant in FACS-sorted repertoires. A small share of clonotypes appeared in both CD4 and CD8 compartments. Post-booster repertoires contained most primary-vaccination clones again (roughly 95% CD4, 88% CD8).

Template switching by 5'RACE produced TCR cDNA, adding a universal primer site and UMIs. One entry per CDR3 protein, called by TCRdb with MiXCR from the 5' RACE reads. The data contain some 500,000 distinct CDR3 sequences, about 14% of them singletons. This CDR3 comprises 15 residues. CDR1 LGHDT and CDR2 YNNKEL come from the germline V gene (reference sequence). The V end lost 3 bases, the J end lost 6 bases, and 12 bases lay between the germline ends. Remarks on this clonotype: The target antigen is unknown.

This sequence originates from a man between 25 and 39 years old who received the YFV17D yellow fever vaccine. The input for sequencing was PBMCs, taken on the day of the yellow fever booster vaccination. This chain connects TRBV3-1 to TRBJ1-6; D ambiguous. CDR3 amino acids: CASSHLRRGNSPLHF. DNA of the CDR3: TGTGCCAGCAGCCACCTGCGTCGGGGTAATTCACCCCTCCACTTT.